This T cell receptor (beta chain) originates from a study of T cell responses to AZD1222 COVID-19 vaccine (dated by TCRdb to the early 2020s). Background for the entire study: AZD1222 recipients given second doses at about 4 weeks or at about 12 weeks were pooled, since spike-specific TCR depth and breadth were not found to differ between the two schedules. A total of 230 to 250 trial participants underwent TCR sequencing, of whom roughly 210 had received two doses of AZD1222 and some 25 had received two doses of the MenACWY control vaccine. Trial participants were enrolled by age into subgroups of 18-55, 56-69 and 70-plus years, and around 140, 26 and 57 TCR-sequenced participants, respectively, were included in these subgroups.

Turning to this clone: Its antigen has not been determined. Qualities for individual bases were not recorded, and no much larger clone is one base off.

Results the study describes overall, beyond this receptor: Conclusions about previously exposed vaccinees were limited because only six or seven AZD1222 recipients were SARS-CoV-2 seropositive at baseline. Vaccine-associated CD4 TCRs spanned the whole spike protein, with dominant responses in regions 160-218 and 743-854. Epitopes outside the regions mutated in the B.1.351 and B.1.1.7 variants were reportedly recognized by nearly half of the unique spike-specific TCRs. Most participants were white British and females outnumbered males, and the authors suggested that clonal diversity may have been underestimated. Because no day 14 peak-response samples were available, the repertoires could be characterized only after the peak T cell response. The 56-69-year group was small, and its depth increase did not reach significance, likely because of low power. After two AZD1222 doses, spike-specific TCR breadth and depth were significantly higher than at day 0 and than in MenACWY recipients.

The CDR3 regions of human TCRbeta chains were analyzed by immunosequencing. Under the source paper's analysis protocol: Repertoire TCRs were matched against a reference library of SARS-CoV-2-specific TCRs generated with the MIRA antigen-specificity platform. Breadth was defined as the fraction of unique TCRs that were SARS-CoV-2-associated, and depth was defined as the fraction of total T cells that were SARS-CoV-2-associated. Using the MIRA data, every spike-specific TCR was mapped to the spike region that the TCR reacted to and assigned to either a CD4 or a CD8 class. Log10-transformed breadth and depth values were compared by one-way ANOVA with Sidak's multiple comparisons tests. What TCRdb holds here is the immuneACCESS table cut down to in-frame rearrangements. Part of the clones is not present; checked against another copy, under half of the missing clones reflect an unresolved V gene, and the others are unexplained. D and trimming come from the DNA, and the V and J calls and clone size come from that table. The sample contains 150,000 to 200,000 clones, almost 95% of them found a single time. In total, the top ten clones hold about 9.3% of the sample.

What this sample's time point label stands for: baseline before first vaccination. Vaccinee samples were obtained from the UK trials COV001 and COV002, which included a single-blind randomized controlled phase 2/3 trial of AZD1222 (ChAdOx1 nCoV-19) in healthy adults. For TCRbeta chain sequencing, PBMC samples were collected from trial participants at day 0 and at day 28 after the second dose. The source of this sequence is an adult in good health. The specimen was peripheral blood, collected on day 0 of AZD1222 vaccination.

The DNA sequence is given as TGTGCCAGCAGCTTGAATCTCGGGAACTCCCCTCCTTCGTGGCAGTACTTC. Translation gives CASSLNLGNSPPSWQYF. The rearrangement joined TRBV7-8 to TRBJ2-7; tentative D gene TRBD2, with 5 bases matching. From cysteine to phenylalanine, the CDR3 is 17 amino acids long. Solely the CDR3 DNA is kept, with 51 bases framed from the first base. From the germline V gene, CDR1 is SGHVS and CDR2 is FQNEAQ. V loses 3 bases, J loses 9 bases, and the germline ends lie 27 bases apart. With the portions outside the CDR3 filled from the reference TRBV7-8 and TRBJ2-7 genes, the complete variable region becomes GAGVSQSPRYKVAKRGQDVALRCDPISGHVSLFWYQQALGQGPEFLTYFQNEAQLDKSGLPSDRFFAERPEGSVSTLKIQRTQQEDSAVYLCASSLNLGNSPPSWQYFGPGTRLTVT.